The clone carrying this T cell receptor (beta chain) was observed a handful of times. Other DNA sequences in this sample translate to the same CDR3. In the authors' workflow: The assay estimated nucleated cells by amplifying reference gene primers. Method: immunoSEQ multiplex PCR; TCRdb's copy keeps in-frame clones and lacks some. For V, J and clone size, that table is used; D and trimming come from the DNA. The sample includes roughly 180,000 clones, 80% to 90% of them seen just once. This entry belongs to a study of blood T cell repertoires in COVID-19. About the research overall: Whether acute or convalescent, the COVID-19 samples came from the United States, Italy and Spain. PBMCs, B-cell-depleted T cells, or T cells provided the cDNA or gDNA that made up the material.

Trimming removed 1 base from V and 6 bases from J; junction bases left unmatched: 6. Germline V gene lookup returns CDR1 MDHEN and CDR2 SYDVKM. The CDR3 extends over 16 amino acids. Sequences were obtained from peripheral blood. The genes are TRBV28 and TRBJ1-4, with 9 nucleotides matching TRBD1. This receptor was identified in a man between 70 and 80 years old with active or convalescent COVID-19. CDR3 in DNA: TGTGCCAGCAGTTTATATGGGACAGGGTCTTATGAAAAACTGTTTTTT. The encoded protein is CASSLYGTGSYEKLFF.